In this sample, the clone carrying this T cell receptor (beta chain) turned up a few times. Antigen unknown. The germline gives CDR1 SQVTM, CDR2 ANQGSEA. Trimming cost V 4 bases and J 2 bases, with 14 bases left between them. The CDR3 covers 14 residues. The sample belongs to a study of blood T cells in healthy people across ages. Study-level findings and limits: Not knowing donor CMV status may have confounded expanded clonotype changes. Investigators treated diversity estimates from one million T cells as underestimates. PBMCs went unsorted, and a conclusive naive versus antigen-experienced comparison was therefore prevented.

Together with a sample-barcoded 5' primer, a J-beta primer mix was included in a second PCR lasting roughly 6 to 12 cycles. Tags on each cDNA molecule came from a template-switch adaptor with 12 random nucleotides. TCRdb re-derived calls from the 5' RACE reads in MiXCR, one entry per CDR3 protein. The sample carries 950,000 to 1,200,000 distinct CDR3 sequences, roughly two fifths recorded once. V usage is TRBV29-1 and J usage is TRBJ2-5; possibly TRBD2 for D (7 bases). The clonotype originates from a young man in good health. Sequencing was carried out using blood. The CDR3 sequence is CSVGTGGLQETQYF. The CDR3 DNA sequence: TGCAGCGTTGGGACGGGGGGCCTACAAGAGACCCAGTACTTC.